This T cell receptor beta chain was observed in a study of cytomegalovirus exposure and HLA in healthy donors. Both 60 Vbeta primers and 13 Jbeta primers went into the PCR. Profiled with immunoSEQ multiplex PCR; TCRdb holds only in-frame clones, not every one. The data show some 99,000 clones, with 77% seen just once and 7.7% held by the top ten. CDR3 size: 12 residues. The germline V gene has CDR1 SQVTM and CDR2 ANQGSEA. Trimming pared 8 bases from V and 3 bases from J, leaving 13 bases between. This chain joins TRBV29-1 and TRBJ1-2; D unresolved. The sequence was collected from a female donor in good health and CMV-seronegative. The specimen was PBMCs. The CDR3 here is CSLQVGDYGYTF. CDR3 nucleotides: TGCAGCCTTCAGGTCGGCGACTATGGCTACACCTTC.